The 23 T cell receptor beta chains below all came from one sample that was sequenced in a study of blood T cell repertoires in COVID-19. This table comes from immunoSEQ multiplex PCR, and its TCRdb copy is limited to in-frame clones, with some not included. This sample has around 250,000 clones, with roughly nine tenths found just once. The specimen sequenced was PBMCs or T cells enriched from blood (not recorded which). The source of these receptors is a human donor in a cohort exposed to, infected with or recovered from COVID-19 (not recorded which). The donor label of this sample is uncertain.

The V gene is TRBV2, the J gene TRBJ1-6; TRBD1 agrees at 8 bases. Per germline, CDR1 SNHLY and CDR2 FYNNEI. There are 13 residues in the CDR3. The V gene end was trimmed by 4 bases and the J gene end by 7 bases; junction bases not matched to a gene: 0. The CDR3 loop reads CASSGTGNSPLHF. CDR3 nucleotide sequence: TGTGCCAGCAGTGGGACAGGGAATTCACCCCTCCACTTT.

This chain's CDR3 is CASSSIGARGEQFF. CDR3 nucleotides: TGCGCCAGCAGCTCGATAGGGGCCCGCGGTGAGCAGTTCTTC. The chain links TRBV5-1 to TRBJ2-1, with D maybe TRBD1 (5 bases). Germline-derived CDR1 and CDR2 are SGHRS and YFSETQ. V lost 3 bases to trimming and J lost 9 bases, with 16 bases between them. The CDR3 has 14 amino acids.

J is TRBJ1-3 and V is TRBV2, with 7 bases fitting TRBD1. V shed 8 bases, J shed 4 bases, and the junction held 5 bases outside the gene matches. The germline CDR1 and CDR2 sequences are SNHLY and FYNNEI. The CDR3 runs to 13 residues. In nucleotides, the CDR3 is TGTGCCAGCGGCGGGACAGCCGGAAACACCATATATTTT. Its protein is CASGGTAGNTIYF.

The chain carries TRBV7-9 and TRBJ1-2; D gene uncertain. This CDR3 has 16 residues. Germline values: CDR1 SEHNR, CDR2 FQNEAQ (reference sequence). V lost 0 bases and J 8 bases, leaving 19 bases between the germline ends. The CDR3 nucleotides read TGTGCCAGCAGCTTAGCGCGGTCGGGAGTACAATGGGGCTACACCTTC. Its protein is CASSLARSGVQWGYTF.

The J gene is TRBJ1-5, the V gene TRBV24-1; 7 bases map to TRBD1. Germline assignment: CDR1 KGHDR and CDR2 SFDVKD. The junction had 5 bases not matched to a gene; V was cut back by 10 bases and J by 3 bases. This CDR3 region has 13 residues. CDR3 nucleotide sequence: TGTGCCACAGCCGGGACAGACAATCAGCCCCAGCATTTT. It specifies CATAGTDNQPQHF.

V usage is TRBV15 and J usage is TRBJ2-2, with D possibly TRBD1 on 6 matching bases. CDR1 is LNHNV, CDR2 YYDKDF, per germline (reference sequence). The V end was cut by 2 bases, the J end by 3 bases, with 10 bases between. This CDR3 region has 15 residues. The DNA of the CDR3 is TGTGCCACCAGCAGACAGGGGTCGGACACCGGGGAGCTGTTTTTT. Protein sequence: CATSRQGSDTGELFF.

The gene calls are TRBV9 and TRBJ1-6, with 8 nucleotides matching TRBD1. This CDR3 has 16 residues. Germline CDR1 reads SGDLS; CDR2 reads YYNGEE. The trim removed 1 base at V and 9 bases at J, leaving 9 bases unmatched. The DNA of the CDR3 is TGTGCCAGCAGCGTATTCTCCGGGACAGGCCCTTCACCCCTCCACTTT. It codes for CASSVFSGTGPSPLHF.

The rearrangement joins TRBV4-1 to TRBJ1-6, with 8 bases matching TRBD1. The CDR3 length is 16 residues. Germline lookup yields CDR1 MGHRA and CDR2 YSYEKL. The V segment lost 0 bases and the J segment 8 bases; nucleotides outside the gene matches: 6. CDR3: CASSQEPAGGHSPLHF. The CDR3 nucleotides are TGCGCCAGCAGCCAAGAACCCGCAGGGGGCCATTCACCCCTCCACTTT.

Written as DNA, the CDR3 is TGTGCCAGCAGCCCGGGACTAGCGGGGGGGTGGGAGACCCAGTACTTC. It specifies CASSPGLAGGWETQYF. V gene TRBV7-2 combines with J gene TRBJ2-5; 16 nucleotides line up with TRBD2. Germline loops: CDR1 SGHTA, CDR2 FQGNSA. J lost 5 bases, V lost 5 bases, and 5 bases had no gene match. CDR3 length: 16 amino acids.

This clone was detected once. The genes are TRBV7-2 and TRBJ2-5; 11 bases are a match to TRBD2. The CDR3 totals 16 residues. The J segment lost 5 bases and the V segment lost 5 bases, leaving 10 bases of the junction unmatched. Germline lookup yields CDR1 SGHTA and CDR2 FQGNSA. This CDR3 reads CASSRKLAGVGETQYF. As DNA, the CDR3 is TGTGCCAGCAGCCGTAAACTAGCGGGGGTAGGGGAGACCCAGTACTTC.

The rearrangement joins TRBV5-1 to TRBJ2-7; D is uncertain. The CDR3 covers 14 residues. Germline values: CDR1 SGHRS, CDR2 YFSETQ. V lost 0 bases and J 4 bases, leaving 11 bases between the germline ends. The DNA of the CDR3 is TGCGCCAGCAGCTTGGCGCAGGCTCCGTACGAGCAGTACTTC. The encoded protein is CASSLAQAPYEQYF.

The chain has TRBV5-1 and TRBJ2-1; 7 nucleotides agree with TRBD2. Per the germline V gene, CDR1 is SGHRS and CDR2 is YFSETQ. This CDR3 has 13 residues. V shed 2 bases and J 4 bases; nucleotides not matched to a gene: 0. The CDR3 DNA reads as TGCGCCAGCAGCTTCGGGGGGTACAATGAGCAGTTCTTC. Protein: CASSFGGYNEQFF.

This clone turned up a few times. The rearrangement links TRBV19 to TRBJ1-5; TRBD1 is a possible D gene (5 bases). The CDR3 has 17 residues. The germline V gene has CDR1 LNHDA and CDR2 SQIVND (reference sequence). The V end lost 5 bases, the J end lost 2 bases, and 19 bases lay between the germline ends. This CDR3 is CASSSELWRDRNQPQHF. The CDR3 nucleotides are TGTGCCAGTAGTTCGGAACTTTGGAGGGACCGCAATCAGCCCCAGCATTTT.

The chain links TRBV18 to TRBJ1-1; D unresolved. The germline CDR1 and CDR2 sequences are KGHSH and LQKENI. The CDR3 spans 14 residues. The V gene lost 0 bases and the J gene lost 2 bases, with 7 bases spanning the gap. In DNA form, the CDR3 reads TGTGCCAGCTCACCACCGCAGACAAACACTGAAGCTTTCTTT. Translating gives CASSPPQTNTEAFF.

This clone was counted once. This chain links TRBV5-1 with TRBJ2-5; 7 positions agree with TRBD1. Germline CDR1 SGHRS, CDR2 YFSETQ. CDR3 length: 14 amino acids. Losses at the gene ends were 0 bases for V and 1 base for J; bases not matched to a gene: 0. In DNA, the CDR3 is TGCGCCAGCAGCTTGGACAGGGGCCAAGAGACCCAGTACTTC. Its translation: CASSLDRGQETQYF. Drawing the rest from reference TRBV5-1 and TRBJ2-5, the complete variable domain is KAGVTQTPRYLIKTRGQQVTLSCSPISGHRSVSWYQQTPGQGLQFLFEYFSETQRNKGNFPGRFSGRQFSNSRSEMNVSTLELGDSALYLCASSLDRGQETQYFGPGTRLLVL.

The chain is built from TRBV19 and TRBJ2-5, with 8 bases matching TRBD1. The CDR3 loop spans 15 amino acids. CDR1 and CDR2 (germline): LNHDA, SQIVND (reference sequence). The V segment lost 7 bases and the J segment 0 bases; nucleotides outside the gene matches: 7. This CDR3 reads CASTDRGGHQETQYF. In DNA form, the CDR3 reads TGTGCCAGTACCGACAGGGGTGGGCACCAAGAGACCCAGTACTTC.

The chain employs TRBV7-6 and TRBJ2-1, with 10 bases identical to TRBD2. Germline CDR1 SGHVS, CDR2 FNYEAQ. There are 15 residues in the CDR3. Losses at the gene ends were 4 bases for V and 8 bases for J; bases not matched to a gene: 8. The chain's CDR3 is CASSSPSGGVHEQFF. The CDR3 DNA sequence: TGTGCCAGCAGCTCCCCCAGCGGGGGGGTCCATGAGCAGTTCTTC.

The chain's CDR3 is CASSQDRDTKAFF. For the CDR3, the DNA is TGCGCCAGCAGCCAAGATAGGGACACGAAAGCTTTCTTT. J is TRBJ1-1 and V is TRBV4-1; D might be TRBD1 (6 bases). CDR1 and CDR2 from the germline V gene are MGHRA and YSYEKL. The CDR3 runs to 13 residues. The V end lost 0 bases, the J end lost 9 bases, and 11 bases lay between the germline ends.

The chain carries TRBV7-9 and TRBJ2-5, with 12 nucleotides matching TRBD2. Germline CDR1 SEHNR, CDR2 FQNEAQ (reference sequence). The CDR3 is made up of 17 amino acids. The V gene end was trimmed by 4 bases and the J gene end by 0 bases; junction bases not matched to a gene: 6. CDR3 region: CASSSGTSGLYQETQYF. The CDR3 DNA is TGTGCCAGCAGCTCCGGGACTAGCGGGCTGTACCAAGAGACCCAGTACTTC.

This rearrangement joins TRBV14 to TRBJ1-2, with 10 bases aligning to TRBD1. Losses at the gene ends were 1 base for V and 6 bases for J; bases not matched to a gene: 8. The germline V gene encodes CDR1 SGHDN and CDR2 FVKESK. This CDR3 has 16 residues. The CDR3 region is CASSQGSRDRGHGYTF. CDR3 in DNA: TGTGCCAGCAGCCAAGGTTCGAGGGACAGGGGACATGGCTACACCTTC.

The chain employs TRBV28 and TRBJ1-2, with D unclear. The germline V gene encodes CDR1 MDHEN and CDR2 SYDVKM. This CDR3 has 17 amino acids. Trimming stripped 3 bases from V and 0 bases from J, with 17 bases between. DNA for the CDR3: TGTGCCAGCAGTTTCTTCTCCCCCAAAACTTCTAACTATGGCTACACCTTC. It specifies CASSFFSPKTSNYGYTF.

The sample holds a few counts of this clone. The V and J genes are TRBV19 and TRBJ1-3, with D hard to call. The CDR3 extends over 13 amino acids. V lost 5 bases to trimming and J lost 9 bases, with 14 bases between them. In germline, CDR1 is LNHDA, CDR2 SQIVND (reference sequence). The DNA of the CDR3 is TGTGCCAGTAGTGGAACAGTCCGGGGCACCATATATTTT. The encoded protein is CASSGTVRGTIYF.

V and J are TRBV4-3 and TRBJ2-5; TRBD2 matches at 10 bases. The CDR3 length is 14 residues. Germline CDR1 and CDR2: LGHNA and YSLEER. Germline trimming cut 4 bases from V and 3 bases from J; bases unmatched to any gene: 2. CDR3 sequence: CASSRGTSEETQYF. Here the CDR3 DNA reads TGCGCCAGCAGCCGCGGGACTAGCGAAGAGACCCAGTACTTC.